What follows is one T cell receptor beta chain and its context. Its antigen is unidentified. The data stem from a study of a mutant IDH1 vaccine in newly diagnosed glioma. Study background: The first vaccination came 4-6 weeks after radiotherapy alone, or with temozolomide cycles.

The CDR3 sequence is 16 residues long. With 2 bases clipped from V and 7 bases from J, the junction kept 5 bases outside the gene matches. The germline V gene has CDR1 MNHEY and CDR2 SVGAGI. The time point denotes: week 5, during vaccination. The content of each vaccine dose was 300 ug of mutant IDH1 20-mer peptide, and topical imiquimod accompanied it. New astrocytomas of WHO grade 3 or 4 that were IDH1-mutant and ATRX-lost were found in the donors. Generated by immunoSEQ multiplex PCR, the TCRdb table keeps only in-frame clones and is missing some. The sample includes some 51,000 clones, roughly 78% of them seen just once.

The receptor's source is a man in his forties or fifties with glioma. Sequences were derived from PBMCs, sampled from a glioma patient whose treatment included an IDH1 peptide vaccine. The chain is built from TRBV6-5 and TRBJ2-2, with 12 positions matching TRBD2. CDR3 coding DNA: TGTGCCAGCAGTTACGCGACTAGCGGGGGCCACGGGGAGCTGTTTTTT. Its translation: CASSYATSGGHGELFF.